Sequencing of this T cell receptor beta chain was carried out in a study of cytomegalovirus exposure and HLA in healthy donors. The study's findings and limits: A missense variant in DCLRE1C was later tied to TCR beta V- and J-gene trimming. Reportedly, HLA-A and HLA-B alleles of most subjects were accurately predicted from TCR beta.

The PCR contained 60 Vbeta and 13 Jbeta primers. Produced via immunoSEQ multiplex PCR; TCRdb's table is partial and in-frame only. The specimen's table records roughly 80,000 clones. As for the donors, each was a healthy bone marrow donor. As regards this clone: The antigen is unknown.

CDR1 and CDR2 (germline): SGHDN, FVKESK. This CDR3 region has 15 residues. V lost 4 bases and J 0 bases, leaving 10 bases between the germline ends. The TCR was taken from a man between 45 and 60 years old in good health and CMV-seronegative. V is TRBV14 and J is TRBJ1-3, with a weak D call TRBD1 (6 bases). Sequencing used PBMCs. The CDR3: CASSRTAYSGNTIYF. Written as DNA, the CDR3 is TGTGCCAGCAGCCGGACAGCCTACTCTGGAAACACCATATATTTT.